A single sample is the source of the 2 T cell receptor beta chains below, sequenced in a study of early T cells in non-severe SARS-CoV-2 infection (dated by TCRdb to about 2021). The library was built by means of 5' RACE. Reads for this sample came from a NextSeq 500. The raw public reads went through TCRdb reprocessing: fastp at Q25, MiXCR clone calling, in-frame beta chains kept. Entries that share a CDR3 protein sequence are merged under the most common genes and DNA. This sample lists about 76,000 distinct CDR3 sequences; about 11% were detected once. The ten largest clones add up to about 4.5% of the sample. The specimen was whole blood. These receptors were collected from an adult who was a healthcare worker with PCR-confirmed SARS-CoV-2 infection or an uninfected control (not recorded which).

The chain couples TRBV29-1 to TRBJ1-2; D unresolved. Germline lookup yields CDR1 SQVTM and CDR2 ANQGSEA. CDR3 length equals 15 residues. The V and J ends lost 4 bases and 0 bases respectively, with 15 bases between them. The CDR3 DNA sequence: TGCAGCGTTGGGAGTAACACTTTTTCTAACTATGGCTACACCTTC. It translates to CSVGSNTFSNYGYTF.

On this clonotype: At one of its ends the junction is not consistent with the germline gene, which may arise from a read error. In nucleotides, the CDR3 is TGCGCCAGCAGCTTGGGGCATTGGCAGGGCACCTACTATGAGCAGTTCTTC. Its translation is CASSLGHWQGTYYEQFF. The chain has TRBV5-1 and TRBJ2-1; TRBD1 might be the D (5 bases). This CDR3 has 17 residues. Germline loops: CDR1 SGHRS, CDR2 YFSETQ.